Listed below are T cell receptor beta chains from one sample, sequenced in a study of blood T cell repertoires in COVID-19. The repertoire was sequenced with immunoSEQ multiplex PCR; TCRdb's copy has only in-frame clones and lacks some. Of 200,000 to 250,000 clones listed, 83% are singletons. Sequencing was carried out using peripheral blood. Every receptor here comes from a human donor in a cohort sampled during active COVID-19. Both conserved end residues are part of each CDR3. D genes are given only for firm matches. Expanded clones are given a class, and other clones once, few, many or no size at all.

j_call v_call clone_size d_call cdr3_nt cdr3_aa
TRBJ1-4 TRBV7-9 NA TRBD1 TGTGCCAGCAGCCTAGGACAGGGGAATGAAAAACTGTTTTTT CASSLGQGNEKLFF
TRBJ2-3 TRBV7-2 NA TRBD1 TGTGCCAGCAGCTTACAGGGGGCGGTAGATACGCAGTATTTT CASSLQGAVDTQYF
TRBJ2-2 TRBV14 once NA TGTGCCAGCAGCCAAGGAACGGACAAACTCACCGGGGAGCTGTTTTTT CASSQGTDKLTGELFF
TRBJ2-3 TRBV11-2 NA NA TGTGCCAGCAGCTCACTACAGGGACGCAGCACAGATACGCAGTATTTT CASSSLQGRSTDTQYF
TRBJ2-7 TRBV7-2 many TRBD2 TGTGCCAGCAGCTTCGGGACTAGCGGGAGGGCGAACGAGCAGTACTTC CASSFGTSGRANEQYF
TRBJ2-7 TRBV7-9 once TRBD2 TGTGCCAGCAGTCGACCGGGACTAAGGATCTACGAGCAGTACTTC CASSRPGLRIYEQYF
TRBJ1-2 TRBV19 NA NA TGTGCCAGTAGTATGGACAGAGACACTTACTATGGCTACACCTTC CASSMDRDTYYGYTF
TRBJ2-7 TRBV7-2 NA TRBD2 TGTGCCAGCAGCTTAGATGCGGGGGCCTACGAGCAGTACTTC CASSLDAGAYEQYF
TRBJ1-2 TRBV6-5 NA NA TGTGCCAGCAGTTACTCGTCAGGGTACCTTAACTATGGCTACACCTTC CASSYSSGYLNYGYTF
TRBJ1-2 TRBV7-2 once NA TGTGCCAGTACGGGGGGTCCTAACTATGGCTACACCTTC CASTGGPNYGYTF
TRBJ2-5 TRBV7-2 NA TRBD1 TGTGCCAGCAGCGTCCACGGACCGGGACAGGGTTTGGAGACCCAGTACTTC CASSVHGPGQGLETQYF
TRBJ2-5 TRBV11-1 NA TRBD1 TGTGCCAGCAGCCGGGACAGGCGTCAAGAGACCCAGTACTTC CASSRDRRQETQYF
TRBJ2-3 TRBV19 NA NA TGTGCCAGTAGTATGGACGGGAGAACAGATACGCAGTATTTT CASSMDGRTDTQYF